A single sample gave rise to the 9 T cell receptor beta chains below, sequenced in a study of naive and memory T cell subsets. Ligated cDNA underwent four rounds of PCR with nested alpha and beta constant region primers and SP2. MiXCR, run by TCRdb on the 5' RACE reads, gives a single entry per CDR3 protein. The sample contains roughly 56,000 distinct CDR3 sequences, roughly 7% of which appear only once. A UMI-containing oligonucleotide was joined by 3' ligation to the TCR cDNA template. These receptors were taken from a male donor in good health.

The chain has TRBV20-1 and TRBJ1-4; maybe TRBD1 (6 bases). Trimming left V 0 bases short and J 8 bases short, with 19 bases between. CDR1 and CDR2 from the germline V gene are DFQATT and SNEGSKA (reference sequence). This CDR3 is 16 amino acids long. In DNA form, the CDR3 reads TGCAGTGCTAGAGAGGGAGGGCCAGGGGTGGTCGAAAAACTGTTTTTT. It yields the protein CSAREGGPGVVEKLFF.

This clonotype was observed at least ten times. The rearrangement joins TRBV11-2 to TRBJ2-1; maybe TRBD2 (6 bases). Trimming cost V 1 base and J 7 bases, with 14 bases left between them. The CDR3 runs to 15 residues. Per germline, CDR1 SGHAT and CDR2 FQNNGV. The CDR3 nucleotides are TGTGCCAGCAGCTTAGTTTCGCGCGGGGATAATGAGCAGTTCTTC. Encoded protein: CASSLVSRGDNEQFF.

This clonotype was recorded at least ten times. The CDR3 loop is CSASVNVAGPEQFF. The CDR3 bases are TGCAGTGCTAGTGTAAACGTAGCGGGTCCTGAGCAGTTCTTC. The chain joins TRBV20-1 to TRBJ2-1; 7 positions agree with TRBD2. Unmatched junction bases numbered 11, after V lost 3 bases and J lost 9 bases. Germline V gene sequence: CDR1 DFQATT, CDR2 SNEGSKA (reference sequence). The CDR3 loop spans 14 amino acids.

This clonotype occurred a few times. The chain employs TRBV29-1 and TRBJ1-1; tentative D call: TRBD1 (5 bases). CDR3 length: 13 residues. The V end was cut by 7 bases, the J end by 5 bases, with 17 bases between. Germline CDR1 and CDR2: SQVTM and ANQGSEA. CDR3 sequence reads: CSAGGGERTEAFF. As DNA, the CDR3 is TGCAGCGCTGGTGGGGGGGAGAGGACTGAAGCTTTCTTT.

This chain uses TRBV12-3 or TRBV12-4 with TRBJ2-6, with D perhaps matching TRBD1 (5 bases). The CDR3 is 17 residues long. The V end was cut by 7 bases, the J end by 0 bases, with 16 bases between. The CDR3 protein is CASTYYGAVSGANVLTF. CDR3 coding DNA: TGTGCCAGCACCTATTATGGGGCGGTCTCTGGGGCCAACGTCCTGACTTTC.

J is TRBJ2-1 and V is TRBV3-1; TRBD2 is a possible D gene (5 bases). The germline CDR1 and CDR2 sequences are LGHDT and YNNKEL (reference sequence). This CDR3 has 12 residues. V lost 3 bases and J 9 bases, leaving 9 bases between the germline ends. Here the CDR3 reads CASSHREGEQFF. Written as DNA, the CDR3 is TGTGCCAGCAGCCACCGGGAAGGTGAGCAGTTCTTC.

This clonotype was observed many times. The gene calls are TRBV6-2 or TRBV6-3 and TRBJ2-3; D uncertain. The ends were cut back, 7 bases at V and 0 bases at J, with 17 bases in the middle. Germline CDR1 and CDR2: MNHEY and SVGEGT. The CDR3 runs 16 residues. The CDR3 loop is CASTPRGDPSTDTQYF. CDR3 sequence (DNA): TGTGCCAGCACTCCGCGTGGGGATCCTAGCACAGATACGCAGTATTTT.

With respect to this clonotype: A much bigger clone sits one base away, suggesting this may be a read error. CDR3: CASSLTLAGMSTDTQYF. The CDR3, as DNA: TGTGCCAGCTCCCTAACTCTAGCGGGGATGAGCACAGATACGCAGTATTTT. The rearrangement links TRBV7-2 to TRBJ2-3, with 9 bases that match TRBD2. CDR3 length equals 17 residues. CDR1 is SGHTA, CDR2 FQGNSA, per germline. Trimming cost V 8 bases and J 0 bases; bases outside gene matches: 12. The complete variable domain, with remaining parts taken from reference TRBV7-2 and TRBJ2-3, reads GAGVSQSPSNKVTEKGKDVELRCDPISGHTALYWYRQSLGQGLEFLIYFQGNSAPDKSGLPSDRFSAERTGGSVSTLTIQRTQQEDSAVYLCASSLTLAGMSTDTQYFGPGTRLTVL.

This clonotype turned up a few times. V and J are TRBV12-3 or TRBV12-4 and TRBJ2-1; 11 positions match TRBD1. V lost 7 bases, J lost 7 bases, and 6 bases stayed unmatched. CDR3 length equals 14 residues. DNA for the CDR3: TGTGCCAGCAAGTGGGACAGGGGGAATAATGAGCAGTTCTTC. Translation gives CASKWDRGNNEQFF.